The clone carrying this T cell receptor (beta chain) has a handful of counts. The target antigen is unknown. The data were taken from a study of identical twins. Findings and limits, study-wide: Whereas memory repertoires showed no such difference, abundant cord blood beta clonotypes carried fewer insertions. Partial confounding of zero-insertion analyses by invariant MAIT and iNKT cells was possible.

TCRdb reprocessed the 5' RACE reads with MiXCR, giving one entry per CDR3 protein. The table lists around 510,000 distinct CDR3 sequences, 13% to 15% of them singletons. The V gene end was trimmed by 8 bases and the J gene end by 7 bases; junction bases not matched to a gene: 11. Germline lookup yields CDR1 SNHLY and CDR2 FYNNEI. The CDR3 totals 15 residues. These same data were also listed under a study on yellow fever vaccine responses in identical twins. According to that study: It has been reported that, in twins, the vaccine T cell response seemed partly convergent and partly personalized.

Sequencing was done on a sample of CD4+ T cells sorted from blood. The chain employs TRBV2 and TRBJ2-1, with 10 bases that match TRBD1. This TCR came from a woman between 18 and 29 years old in good health. CDR3 bases: TGTGCCAGCGGTCGGGACAGGGGTTTAACGAATGAGCAGTTCTTC. Encoded protein: CASGRDRGLTNEQFF.